This T cell receptor (beta chain) was documented in a study of Ad26.COV2.S vaccination and SARS-CoV-2 variants. Study details: The authors gave Ad26.COV2.S intramuscularly, either once or twice 56 days apart.

Using immunoSEQ multiplex PCR, the repertoire was profiled, and TCRdb retains in-frame clones only, with some absent. The table includes a few hundred thousand clones, roughly 89% detected once. Treatment described: about 20 received Ad26.COV2.S at low or high dose, single or two shots; roughly 5 received placebo; per-sample allocation not given. After the first vaccine or placebo injection, samples were drawn on day 63. In the vaccine, an Ad26 vector expressed the SARS-CoV-2 spike of the Wuhan strain. Germline loops: CDR1 MNHNS, CDR2 SASEGT. Between the trimmed V and J ends, which lost 3 bases and 0 bases, there was a span of 10 bases. The CDR3 is 15 amino acids.

This chain uses TRBV6-1 with TRBJ2-3; TRBD1 is a possible D gene (6 bases). The sequences come from peripheral blood, collected in a trial of Ad26.COV2.S vaccine versus placebo. The clonotype originates from a person between 18 and 60 years old who received the Ad26.COV2.S COVID-19 vaccine or a placebo. The CDR3 DNA is TGTGCCAGCAGTGAGTTGCAGGGGAGCACAGATACGCAGTATTTT. Its translation is CASSELQGSTDTQYF.